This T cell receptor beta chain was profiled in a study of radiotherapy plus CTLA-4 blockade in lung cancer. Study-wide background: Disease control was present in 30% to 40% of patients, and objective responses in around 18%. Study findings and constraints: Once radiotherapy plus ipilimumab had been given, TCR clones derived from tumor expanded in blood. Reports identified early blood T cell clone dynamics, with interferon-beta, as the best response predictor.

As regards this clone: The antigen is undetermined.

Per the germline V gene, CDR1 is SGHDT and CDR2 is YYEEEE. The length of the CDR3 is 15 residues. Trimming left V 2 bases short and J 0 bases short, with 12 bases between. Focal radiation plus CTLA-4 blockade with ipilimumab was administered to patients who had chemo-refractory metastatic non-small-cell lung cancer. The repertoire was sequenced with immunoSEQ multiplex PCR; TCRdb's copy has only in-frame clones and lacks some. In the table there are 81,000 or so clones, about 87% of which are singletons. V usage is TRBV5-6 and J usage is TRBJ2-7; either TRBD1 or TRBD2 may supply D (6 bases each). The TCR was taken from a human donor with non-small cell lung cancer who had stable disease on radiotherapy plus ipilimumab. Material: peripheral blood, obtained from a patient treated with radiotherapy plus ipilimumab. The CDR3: CASSFRGVSSYEQYF. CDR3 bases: TGTGCCAGCAGCTTTAGGGGGGTAAGCTCCTACGAGCAGTACTTC.